This T cell receptor beta chain was obtained from a study of T-cell memory formation after mild COVID-19. Study-wide points: The pre-infection memory compartment contained some responding clones, suggesting cross-reactive memory joined. The main location of contracting CD4+ clones was CM and EM, and that of contracting CD8+ clones was EMRA. A balance of CD4 and CD8 characterized clones contracting day 15 to 85, whereas later expanders leaned CD4+.

Comments on this clonotype: The antigen remains undetermined.

Unmatched junction bases numbered 8, after V lost 6 bases and J lost 3 bases. This CDR3 is built from 14 residues. A 5'RACE reaction primed in the constant segment made cDNA libraries of TCR alpha and TCR beta, and these carried sample barcodes and UMIs. TCRdb passed the 5' RACE reads through MiXCR, listing each CDR3 protein once. The sample yields 170,000 or so distinct CDR3 sequences, about 21% seen once. Sequences were obtained from PBMCs or a T cell subset sorted from them (not recorded which). V usage is TRBV12-3 or TRBV12-4 and J usage is TRBJ2-7; TRBD1 matches at 7 bases. This receptor was identified in an adult woman who had mild COVID-19 (a few samples of this study predate the infection). Cell type and time point are not known. The CDR3 bases are TGTGCCAGCAGCCTTGACAGGGCAGACTACGAGCAGTACTTC. Translating it yields CASSLDRADYEQYF.